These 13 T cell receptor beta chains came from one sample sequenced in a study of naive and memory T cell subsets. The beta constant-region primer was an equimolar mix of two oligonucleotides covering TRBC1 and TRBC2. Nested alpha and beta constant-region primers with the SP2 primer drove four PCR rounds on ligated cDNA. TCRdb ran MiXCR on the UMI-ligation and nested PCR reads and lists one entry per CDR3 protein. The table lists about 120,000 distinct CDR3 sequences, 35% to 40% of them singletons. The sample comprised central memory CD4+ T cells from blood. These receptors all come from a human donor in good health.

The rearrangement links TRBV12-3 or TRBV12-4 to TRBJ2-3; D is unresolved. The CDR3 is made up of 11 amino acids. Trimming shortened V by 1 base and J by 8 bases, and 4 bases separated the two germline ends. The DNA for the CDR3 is TGTGCCAGCAGTTTAGTCGGTACGCAGTATTTT. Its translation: CASSLVGTQYF.

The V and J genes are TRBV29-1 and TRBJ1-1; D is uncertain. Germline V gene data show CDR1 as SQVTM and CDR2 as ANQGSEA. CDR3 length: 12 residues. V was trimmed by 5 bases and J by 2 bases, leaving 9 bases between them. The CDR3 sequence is CSVLYRNTEAFF. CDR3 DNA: TGCAGCGTTCTTTACCGAAACACTGAAGCTTTCTTT.

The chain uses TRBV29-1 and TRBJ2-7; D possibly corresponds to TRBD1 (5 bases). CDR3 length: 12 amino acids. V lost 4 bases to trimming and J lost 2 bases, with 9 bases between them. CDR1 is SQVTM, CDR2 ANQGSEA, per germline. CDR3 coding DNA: TGCAGCGTTGGTCACAGGACCTACGAGCAGTACTTC. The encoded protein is CSVGHRTYEQYF.

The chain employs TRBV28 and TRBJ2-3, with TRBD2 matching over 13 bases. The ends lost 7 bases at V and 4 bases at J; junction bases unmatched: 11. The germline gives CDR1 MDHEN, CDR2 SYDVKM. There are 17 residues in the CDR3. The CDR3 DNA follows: TGTGCCAGCATGACTAGCGGGAGGTCACGGGCAGCAGATACGCAGTATTTT. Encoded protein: CASMTSGRSRAADTQYF.

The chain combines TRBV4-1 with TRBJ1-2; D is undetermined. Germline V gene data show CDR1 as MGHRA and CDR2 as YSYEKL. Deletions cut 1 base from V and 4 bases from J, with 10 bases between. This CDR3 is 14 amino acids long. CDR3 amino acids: CASSQVDKVYGYTF. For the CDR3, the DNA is TGCGCCAGCAGCCAAGTCGACAAAGTCTATGGCTACACCTTC.

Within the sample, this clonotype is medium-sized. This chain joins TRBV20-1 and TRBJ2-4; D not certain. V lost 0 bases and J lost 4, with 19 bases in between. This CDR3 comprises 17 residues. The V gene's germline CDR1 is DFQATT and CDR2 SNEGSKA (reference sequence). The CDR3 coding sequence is TGCAGTGCTAGAGATCACACGAGCGTAGCTGGTAAAAACATTCAGTACTTC. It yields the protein CSARDHTSVAGKNIQYF.

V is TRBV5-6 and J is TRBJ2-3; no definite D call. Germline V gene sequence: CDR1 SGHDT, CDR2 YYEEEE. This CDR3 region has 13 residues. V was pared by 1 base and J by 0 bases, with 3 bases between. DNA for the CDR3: TGTGCCAGCAGCTTGTTTAGCACAGATACGCAGTATTTT. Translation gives CASSLFSTDTQYF.

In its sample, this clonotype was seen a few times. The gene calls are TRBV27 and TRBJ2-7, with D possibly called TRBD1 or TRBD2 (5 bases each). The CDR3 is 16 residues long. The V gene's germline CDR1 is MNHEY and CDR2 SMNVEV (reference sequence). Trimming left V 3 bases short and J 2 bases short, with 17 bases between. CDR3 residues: CASSLSHRDGAYEQYF. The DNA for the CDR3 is TGTGCCAGCAGTTTGTCCCACCGGGACGGAGCCTACGAGCAGTACTTC.

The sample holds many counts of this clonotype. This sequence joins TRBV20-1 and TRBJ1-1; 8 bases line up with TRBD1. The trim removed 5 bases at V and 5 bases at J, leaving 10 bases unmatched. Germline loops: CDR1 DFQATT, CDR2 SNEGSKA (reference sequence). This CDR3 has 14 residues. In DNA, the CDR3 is TGCAGTGCTCGATTAACCAGGGGGCGAACTGAAGCTTTCTTT. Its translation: CSARLTRGRTEAFF.

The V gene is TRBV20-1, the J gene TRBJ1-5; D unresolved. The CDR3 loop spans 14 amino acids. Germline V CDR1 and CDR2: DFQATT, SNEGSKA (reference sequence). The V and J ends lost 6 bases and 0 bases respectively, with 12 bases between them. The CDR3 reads CSAALWDSNQPQHF. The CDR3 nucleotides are TGCAGTGCAGCCCTTTGGGATAGCAATCAGCCCCAGCATTTT.

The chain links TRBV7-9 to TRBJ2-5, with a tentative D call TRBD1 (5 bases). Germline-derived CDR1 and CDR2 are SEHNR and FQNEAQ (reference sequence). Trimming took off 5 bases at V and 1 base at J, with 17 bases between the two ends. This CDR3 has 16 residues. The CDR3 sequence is CASSLPSQGIQETQYF. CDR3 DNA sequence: TGTGCCAGCAGCCTCCCATCGCAGGGCATCCAAGAGACCCAGTACTTC. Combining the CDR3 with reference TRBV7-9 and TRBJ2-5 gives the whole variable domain DTGVSQNPRHKITKRGQNVTFRCDPISEHNRLYWYRQTLGQGPEFLTYFQNEAQLEKSRLLSDRFSAERPKGSFSTLEIQRTEQGDSAMYLCASSLPSQGIQETQYFGPGTRLLVL.

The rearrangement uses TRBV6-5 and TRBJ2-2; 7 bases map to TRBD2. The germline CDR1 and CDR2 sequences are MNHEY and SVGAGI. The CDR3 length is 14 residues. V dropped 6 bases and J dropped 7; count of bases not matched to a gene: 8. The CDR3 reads CASRAGPGGGELFF. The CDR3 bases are TGTGCCAGCAGAGCGGGACCGGGGGGCGGGGAGCTGTTTTTT.

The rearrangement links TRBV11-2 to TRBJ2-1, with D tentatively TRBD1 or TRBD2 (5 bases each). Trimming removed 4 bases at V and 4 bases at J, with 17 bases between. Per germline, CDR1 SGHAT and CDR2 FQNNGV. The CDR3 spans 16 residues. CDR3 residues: CASSWGPGQTYNEQFF. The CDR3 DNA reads TGTGCCAGCAGCTGGGGACCCGGCCAGACTTACAATGAGCAGTTCTTC.